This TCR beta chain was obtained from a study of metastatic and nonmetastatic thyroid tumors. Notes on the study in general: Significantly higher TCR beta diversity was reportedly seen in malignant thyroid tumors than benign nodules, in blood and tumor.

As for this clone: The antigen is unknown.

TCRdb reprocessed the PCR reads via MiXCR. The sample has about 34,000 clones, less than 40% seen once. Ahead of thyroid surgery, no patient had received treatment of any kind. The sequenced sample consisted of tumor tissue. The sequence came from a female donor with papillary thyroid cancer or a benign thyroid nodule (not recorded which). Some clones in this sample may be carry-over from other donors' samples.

CDR3 amino acids: CASRGGLDGYTF. The CDR3 nucleotides read TGCGCCAGTCGAGGGGGGCTGGATGGCTACACCTTC. This chain links TRBV5-1 with TRBJ1-2, with D possibly being TRBD1 (6 bases). The CDR3 covers 12 residues. The V and J ends lost 8 bases and 6 bases respectively, with 14 bases between them. Per the germline V gene, CDR1 is SGHRS and CDR2 is YFSETQ.